This TCR beta chain was identified during a study of blood T cell repertoires in COVID-19. At the level of the study: The analysed material was cDNA or gDNA that came from T cells, B-cell-depleted T cells, or PBMCs.

Study members were between 18 and 89 years old and lived in some 26 US regions. This CDR3 contains 15 residues. Germline CDR1 SGHRS, CDR2 YFSETQ. J lost 3 bases, V lost 4 bases, and 8 bases had no gene match. In the original workflow: Nucleated cell number was recorded as an estimate derived from reference gene primer amplification. This table comes from immunoSEQ multiplex PCR, and its TCRdb copy is limited to in-frame clones, with some not included. V and J calls and clone size are as listed in that table; D and trimming were resolved from the DNA. The data show 250,000 to 350,000 clones, with approximately 85% seen just once and roughly 4% held by the top ten. This clone showed up just a few times.

The chain combines TRBV5-1 with TRBJ2-7, with 9 nucleotides matching TRBD1. The receptor comes from a woman under 40 who had recovered from COVID-19. Specimen: PBMCs or T cells enriched from blood (not recorded which). The CDR3 sequence is CASSRGDRVNYEQYF. CDR3 in DNA: TGCGCCAGCAGCAGAGGGGACAGGGTCAACTACGAGCAGTACTTC.